This T cell receptor (beta chain) was retrieved from a study of blood T cell repertoires in COVID-19 (TCRdb year 2020). Study-wide context: Collaborator samples came from the United States, Italy and Spain and covered acute and convalescent phases of COVID-19. HLA class I and class II types, where available, came from metadata supplied by the sample provider rather than from assay-based typing. Samples were obtained from the ongoing ImmuneRACE study (first 160 participants) and from 1,200 or so subjects provided by 6 global collaborators. Subjects who had been exposed to COVID-19, were actively infected with it, or had recovered from it provided the deeply sampled blood TCRbeta repertoires that made up the dataset. The prospective study material was composed of cDNA or gDNA derived from T cells, B-cell-depleted T cells, or PBMCs. Nearly every sample came with metadata listing a de-identified subject ID, COVID-19 status, age in years and sex. The repertoires were released in a freely available public database intended as a resource for research on the immune response to SARS-CoV-2.

Broader findings and caveats from the paper: How much clinical and demographic metadata was included differed by source and by participant, and the metadata was provided uncurated.

The collaborating institutions used their own protocols to collect whole blood in K2EDTA tubes. For TCRbeta analysis, collaborator samples were shipped as frozen whole blood, as isolated PBMCs, or as DNA extracted from either sample type. On this clone itself: No antigen is known for it. No much larger clone is present one base from it, and per-base qualities are unavailable.

TCRbeta CDR3 regions were amplified from genomic DNA using the immunoSEQ Assay, a bias-controlled multiplex PCR. Turning to the authors' computational methods: Nucleated cell counts per sample were estimated from amplification of reference gene primers within the assay. To quantify the absolute abundance of each unique TCRbeta CDR3 rearrangement, sequence reads were collapsed and filtered. Productive Simpson clonality was computed per sample as the square root of Simpson's diversity index over productive rearrangements. TCRdb stores this immuneACCESS table with in-frame sequences only. Part of the clones is absent; in the studies checked, under half of the shortfall reflects unresolved V genes, and no reason is known for the rest. That table supplies the V and J calls and clone size; D and trimming were determined from the DNA. The sample table holds 85,000 to 110,000 clones, of which over 85% were seen once. The biggest ten clones account for more than 15% of the sample.

Unmatched junction bases come to 5, with V trimmed by 3 bases and J by 3 bases. The germline V gene (reference sequence) provides CDR1 DFQATT and CDR2 SNEGSKA. Spanning cysteine to phenylalanine, the CDR3 consists of 14 amino acids. Kept here is only the CDR3 DNA, which spans 42 bases and is read in frame from base 1. This sequence was found in a woman older than 75 in a cohort sampled during active COVID-19. The specimen was peripheral blood. In this chain, TRBV20-1 is recombined with TRBJ2-7; TRBD2 aligns with 10 central bases. The CDR3 region has the sequence CSASWASGGYEQYF. The nucleotide sequence is TGCAGTGCTAGTTGGGCTAGCGGGGGCTACGAGCAGTACTTC.